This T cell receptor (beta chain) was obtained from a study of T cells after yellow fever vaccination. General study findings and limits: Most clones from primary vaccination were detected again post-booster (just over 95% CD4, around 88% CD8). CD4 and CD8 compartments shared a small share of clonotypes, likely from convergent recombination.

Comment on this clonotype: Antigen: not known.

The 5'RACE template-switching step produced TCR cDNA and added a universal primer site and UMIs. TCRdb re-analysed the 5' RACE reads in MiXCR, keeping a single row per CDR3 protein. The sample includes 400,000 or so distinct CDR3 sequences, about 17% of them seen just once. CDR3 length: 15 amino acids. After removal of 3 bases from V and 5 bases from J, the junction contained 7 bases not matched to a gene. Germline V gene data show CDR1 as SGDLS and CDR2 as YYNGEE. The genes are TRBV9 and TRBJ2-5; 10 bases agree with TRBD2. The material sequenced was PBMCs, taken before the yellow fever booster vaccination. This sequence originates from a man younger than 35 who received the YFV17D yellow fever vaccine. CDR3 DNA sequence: TGTGCCAGCAGCGGTTCTAGCGGGGGTCCGGAGACCCAGTACTTC. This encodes CASSGSSGGPETQYF.